This section outlines one TCR beta chain sequence together with its context. Its antigen is still unknown. Treatment specified: roughly 10-day PBMC culture with coronavirus spike peptide pools or control peptides (ViraFEST assay). ViraFEST enlarged antigen-specific T cell populations with peptide pools and afterwards sequenced TCRs. The data derive from a study of vaccination and CD4 T cells after COVID-19. For the study at large: The study drew post-COVID samples a median around 100 days after diagnosis (range 35 to 161). Stimulation of cells relied on overlapping spike peptides derived from SARS-CoV-2, HCoV-NL63, HCoV-OC43 and HCoV-229E.

Cultured CD4+ T cell DNA underwent sequencing with the Oncomine TCR Beta short-read assay. MiXCR, applied by TCRdb to the PCR reads, yields one record per CDR3 protein. The sample records 10,000 to 12,000 distinct CDR3 sequences, roughly half being singletons. Broader study findings: SARS-CoV-2-reactive clonotype medians increased from around 19 to 38, not significantly.

This sequence originates from a human donor who had recovered from COVID-19. Sequencing was done on a sample of CD4+ T cells from blood, cultured in vitro.

CDR3 in amino acids: CASSQEGSNYGYTF. The CDR3 DNA reads TGTGCCAGCAGCCAAGAGGGATCTAACTATGGCTACACCTTC. The rearrangement joins TRBV4-2 to TRBJ1-2, with D unresolved. V was clipped by 0 bases and J by 0 bases, with 5 bases between them. Germline V gene sequence: CDR1 LGHNA, CDR2 YNFKEQ. This CDR3 has 14 residues.